Listed below are T cell receptor beta chains from one sample, sequenced in a study of graft-versus-host responses after intestinal transplantation. TCRdb's table, derived via immunoSEQ multiplex PCR, lists solely in-frame clones and lacks some. The table shows 15,000 to 20,000 clones, with approximately 87% occurring only once. The source material was bone marrow, sampled more than 120 days after intestinal transplantation. Every receptor here comes from a human patient who received an intestinal transplant, so some T cells may come from the graft donor. Each CDR3 is given with its conserved first and last residue. The D gene is left open where the match is weak. Rows give clone size only sometimes, using once, few, many, or a class for an expanded clone.

d_call clone_size j_call v_call cdr3_nt cdr3_aa
. . TRBJ2-1 TRBV19 TGTGCCAGTAGTACCCGCCGGACCCAATGGGCTGAGCAGTTCTTC CASSTRRTQWAEQFF
. . TRBJ1-3 TRBV27 TGTGCCAGCAGGGATGGGGGGTTCTCTGGAAACACCATATATTTT CASRDGGFSGNTIYF
. . TRBJ2-1 TRBV5-1 TGCGCCAGCAGCTTGGGCCAGATAATCAATGAGCAGTTCTTC CASSLGQIINEQFF
TRBD2 . TRBJ2-7 TRBV28 TGTGCCAGCAGTTTAGGGAGCGGGAGAGGGTACGAGCAGTACTTC CASSLGSGRGYEQYF
TRBD2 . TRBJ2-3 TRBV6-4 TGTGCCAGCAGTGACTCGACTAGCGGGAGCACAGATACGCAGTATTTT CASSDSTSGSTDTQYF
. . TRBJ2-1 TRBV7-3 TGTGCCAGCAGCCCTTGGCGGTCCAACTACAATGAGCAGTTCTTC CASSPWRSNYNEQFF
. . TRBJ1-1 TRBV4-3 TGCGCCAGCAGCCGTTGGTTGGGGGACACTGAAGCTTTCTTT CASSRWLGDTEAFF
. . TRBJ1-3 TRBV5-4 TGTGCCAGCAGCTTGCAGGGGCCTGGAAACACCATATATTTT CASSLQGPGNTIYF
TRBD2 once TRBJ2-3 TRBV2 TGTGCCAGCAGTGAAGCGGAACTAGCGGGACGGGATACGCAGTATTTT CASSEAELAGRDTQYF
. . TRBJ2-2 TRBV9 TGTGCCAGCAGTCGTACATCGGATTGGTCGACCGGGGAGCTGTTTTTT CASSRTSDWSTGELFF
. . TRBJ2-4 TRBV6-5 TGTGCCAGTGCTGGGGAAGCCAAAAACATTCAGTACTTC CASAGEAKNIQYF
TRBD2 . TRBJ2-7 TRBV4-1 TGCGCCAGCAGCCAAGATAGTTGGGGACTAGCTCCCTACGAGCAGTACTTC CASSQDSWGLAPYEQYF
. . TRBJ2-1 TRBV28 TGTGCCAGCAGTAGGCCTCGAGGGAATGAGCAGTTCTTC CASSRPRGNEQFF
. . TRBJ2-5 TRBV6-1 TGTGCCAGCAGCCGGACCGGGCTCCAAGAGACCCAGTACTTC CASSRTGLQETQYF
TRBD1 . TRBJ1-2 TRBV10-2 TGCGCCAGCAGTGATCCTGGGACAGGTTCCAACTATGGCTACACCTTC CASSDPGTGSNYGYTF
. few TRBJ2-5 TRBV19 TGTGCCAGTAGTATTCGGGGGCCTCAAGAGACCCAGTACTTC CASSIRGPQETQYF
. . TRBJ1-2 TRBV6-6 TGTGCCAGCAGTTACGGGGGGAACTATGGCTACACCTTC CASSYGGNYGYTF
TRBD2 . TRBJ2-3 TRBV7-3 TGTGCCAGCAGCCGACGCTCCTCTAGCGGGAGGGTGGCAGATACGCAGTATTTT CASSRRSSSGRVADTQYF
. . TRBJ1-5 TRBV7-8 TGTGCCAGCAGCCAATATCCGGGGCAGCCCCAGCATTTT CASSQYPGQPQHF
TRBD2 . TRBJ2-3 TRBV2 TGTGCCAGCAGTAGCGGGAGGGCCAGTTTCACAGATACGCAGTATTTT CASSSGRASFTDTQYF
. . TRBJ1-5 TRBV28 TGTGCCAGCGGGTATGGGGGGAATAATCAGCCCCAGCATTTT CASGYGGNNQPQHF
. . TRBJ2-7 TRBV9 TGTGCCAGCAGCTCGTATACCCTCCCCTTGGCAGTAACCTACGAGCAGTACTTC CASSSYTLPLAVTYEQYF
. . TRBJ1-1 TRBV6-5 TGTGCCAGCAGTTACTCAGGAGCCCCTGAAGCTTTCTTT CASSYSGAPEAFF
. . TRBJ2-7 TRBV5-4 TGTGCCAGCAGCTCACGGCAGGGACGCGAGCAGTACTTC CASSSRQGREQYF
. . TRBJ2-4 TRBV10-1 TGCGCCAGCAGTGAATGGCGAGCCAAAAACATTCAGTACTTC CASSEWRAKNIQYF
. . TRBJ2-3 TRBV27 TGTGCCAGCAGTCCAGGTGTGGGTAGCGGTGCAGATACGCAGTATTTT CASSPGVGSGADTQYF
. . TRBJ1-5 TRBV28 TGTGCCAGCAGTTTAGTCAGGTTGAACCAGCCCCAGCATTTT CASSLVRLNQPQHF
TRBD2 . TRBJ2-1 TRBV29-1 TGCAGCGTTGTGGGACTAGCGGGAGGGAGGACCTACAATGAGCAGTTCTTC CSVVGLAGGRTYNEQFF
. . TRBJ2-2 TRBV12-5 TGTGCTAGTGGTTTGGTACGAGGGCAGGGCTCTGCTTACACCGGGGAGCTGTTTTTT CASGLVRGQGSAYTGELFF
TRBD2 . TRBJ2-1 TRBV10-3 TGTGCCAGCCAACCGGGACTAGCGAACAATGGGCAGTTCTTC CASQPGLANNGQFF
TRBD2 . TRBJ2-1 TRBV27 TGTGCCAGCAGTTTATGGGGCGGCGGGAGGGCCGGAAATGAGCAGTTCTTC CASSLWGGGRAGNEQFF
TRBD1 . TRBJ2-5 TRBV27 TGTGCCAGCAGTACGGACAGGGTTGCCCAGTACTTC CASSTDRVAQYF
. . TRBJ2-7 TRBV5-5 TGTGCCAGCAGCTCCCTCGAGCAGTACTTC CASSSLEQYF